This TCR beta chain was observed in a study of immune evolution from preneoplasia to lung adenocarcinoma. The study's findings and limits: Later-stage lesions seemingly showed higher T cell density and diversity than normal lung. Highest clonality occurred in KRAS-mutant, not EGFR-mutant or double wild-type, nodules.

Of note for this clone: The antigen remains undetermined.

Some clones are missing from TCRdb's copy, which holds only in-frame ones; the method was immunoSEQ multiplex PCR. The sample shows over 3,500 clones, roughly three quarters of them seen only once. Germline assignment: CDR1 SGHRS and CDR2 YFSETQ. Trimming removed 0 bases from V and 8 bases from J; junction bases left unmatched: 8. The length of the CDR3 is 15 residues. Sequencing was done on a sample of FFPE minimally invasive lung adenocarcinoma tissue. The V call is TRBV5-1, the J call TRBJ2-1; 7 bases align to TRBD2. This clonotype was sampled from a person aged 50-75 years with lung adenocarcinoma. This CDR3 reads CASSLDGGGKDEQFF. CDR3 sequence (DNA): TGCGCCAGCAGCTTGGATGGCGGGGGTAAGGATGAGCAGTTCTTC.